This record looks at one T cell receptor (beta chain) sequence and its context. Its antigen is currently unknown. This entry is derived from a study of shared clonotypes between healthy human individuals. Overall study results and limits: Sampling covered nothing but blood. Tissue TCR repertoires likely differ from those found in blood.

Every immunoSEQ plate was one replicate of a subset's evenly spread DNA. Unsorted PBMC DNA went through sequencing on ten immunoSEQ deep assay plates. TCRdb's copy holds only in-frame clones and misses some; the assay was immunoSEQ multiplex PCR. The sample has about 460,000 clones; around 77% are singletons. CDR1 MNHEY and CDR2 SMNVEV come from the germline V gene (reference sequence). The V gene lost 0 bases and the J gene lost 1 base, with 13 bases spanning the gap. This CDR3 comprises 17 residues. The chain uses TRBV27 and TRBJ1-5, with D tentatively TRBD1 (6 bases). The sample consisted of PBMCs. This receptor was taken from a woman aged 40 to 55 in good health. Some clones in this sample may be carry-over from other donors' samples. The chain's CDR3 is CASSLSGGFGSNQPQHF. CDR3 DNA: TGTGCCAGCAGTTTATCAGGGGGGTTCGGGAGCAATCAGCCCCAGCATTTT.